This T cell receptor beta chain was sequenced in a study of metastatic and nonmetastatic thyroid tumors. Germline loops: CDR1 MDHEN, CDR2 SYDVKM. The ends lost 8 bases at V and 7 bases at J; junction bases unmatched: 1. The CDR3 has 11 amino acids. TCRdb redid the clone calls on the PCR reads using MiXCR. The data hold tens of thousands of clones, with roughly 18% observed a single time. This clone was counted a few times. Each patient went into thyroid surgery without having received any treatment. The receptor's source is a female donor with papillary thyroid cancer or a benign thyroid nodule (not recorded which). Some clones in this sample may be carry-over from other donors' samples. Material for sequencing was blood. The rearrangement joins TRBV28 to TRBJ1-2; 10 nucleotides align to TRBD1. CDR3 bases: TGTGCCAGCGGGACAGGGGTTGGCTACACCTTC. It is translated as CASGTGVGYTF.